Listed here are 18 T cell receptor beta chains from one sample, sequenced in a study of T cell changes during pregnancy in multiple sclerosis. The method was immunoSEQ multiplex PCR; TCRdb's version includes in-frame clones alone and lacks a portion of them. The repertoire includes tens of thousands of clones, about 87% of them detected once, and roughly 5% sits in the top ten. The sample was peripheral blood from another person, used as feeder cells. Source of these receptors: a human donor whose cells served as feeder cells for cultures in a pregnancy study.

The chain uses TRBV10-3 and TRBJ2-3, with 9 bases fitting TRBD2. Germline CDR1 and CDR2: ENHRY and SYGVKD. Trimming took 10 bases from V and 6 from J; bases not matched to a gene: 8. The CDR3 is 13 amino acids. The CDR3 DNA reads as TGTGCCACCTTAGCGGGAGCGAGCGATACGCAGTATTTT. It codes for CATLAGASDTQYF.

The chain links TRBV5-1 to TRBJ1-1, with 7 positions matching TRBD1. The CDR3 length is 14 residues. V dropped 4 bases and J dropped 3; count of bases not matched to a gene: 6. From germline, CDR1 is SGHRS and CDR2 YFSETQ. Written as DNA, the CDR3 is TGCGCCAGCAGCCCTCAGGGGGGGGACACTGAAGCTTTCTTT. It codes for CASSPQGGDTEAFF.

The chain couples TRBV20-1 to TRBJ2-7; TRBD2 matches 7 bases. The CDR3 sequence is 11 residues long. The germline V gene has CDR1 DFQATT and CDR2 SNEGSKA (reference sequence). The J segment lost 7 bases and the V segment lost 4 bases, leaving 4 bases of the junction unmatched. CDR3 DNA: TGCAGTGCTAATACGGGGGGAGAGCAGTACTTC. This encodes CSANTGGEQYF.

This clone appeared a few times. The chain employs TRBV5-1 and TRBJ2-5; TRBD2 matches 11 bases. The CDR3 totals 15 residues. The germline gives CDR1 SGHRS, CDR2 YFSETQ. V lost 4 bases to trimming and J lost 4 bases; unmatched junction nucleotides: 6. CDR3 residues: CASSALAGGRETQYF. The CDR3 nucleotides are TGCGCCAGCAGCGCCCTAGCGGGGGGTCGAGAGACCCAGTACTTC. The full variable domain, in which reference TRBV5-1 and TRBJ2-5 provide the parts outside the CDR3, is KAGVTQTPRYLIKTRGQQVTLSCSPISGHRSVSWYQQTPGQGLQFLFEYFSETQRNKGNFPGRFSGRQFSNSRSEMNVSTLELGDSALYLCASSALAGGRETQYFGPGTRLLVL.

The V gene is TRBV9, the J gene TRBJ2-1; no clear D. CDR3 length: 14 amino acids. CDR1 and CDR2 (germline): SGDLS, YYNGEE. V was cut by 0 bases and J by 2 bases, with 6 bases left in between. The DNA of the CDR3 is TGTGCCAGCAGCGTAGTTAAGGCCTACAATGAGCAGTTCTTC. Translation gives CASSVVKAYNEQFF.

About this clone itself: The same CDR3 is also encoded by other DNA sequences in this sample. The J gene is TRBJ1-2, the V gene TRBV6-5; possible D gene TRBD1, 6 bases. The CDR3 is 13 amino acids. Germline V lookup: CDR1 MNHEY, CDR2 SVGAGI. Trimming pared 6 bases from V and 4 bases from J, leaving 12 bases between. The CDR3, as DNA: TGTGCCAGCAGCCCCGGACAGCTCTATGGCTACACCTTC. This translates into CASSPGQLYGYTF.

V gene TRBV2 combines with J gene TRBJ1-5, with a possible D match to TRBD1 (5 bases). V dropped 5 bases and J dropped 6 bases, with 17 bases sitting between them. The CDR3 runs to 15 residues. Germline CDR1 and CDR2: SNHLY and FYNNEI. The CDR3 nucleotides are TGTGCCAGCAGTCCCACGGGGGGAAGGGCTCAGCCCCAGCATTTT. Translation gives CASSPTGGRAQPQHF.

This sequence joins TRBV5-1 and TRBJ2-2; weak D call: TRBD2 (6 bases). Between the trimmed V and J ends, which lost 0 bases and 5 bases, there was a span of 29 bases. Germline loops: CDR1 SGHRS, CDR2 YFSETQ. The CDR3 runs to 21 residues. This CDR3 is CASSLAGIRDSPYRTTGELFF. CDR3 nucleotides: TGCGCCAGCAGCTTGGCTGGAATCCGGGACTCGCCTTACCGAACAACCGGGGAGCTGTTTTTT. Filled out from reference TRBV5-1 and TRBJ2-2, the complete variable domain reads KAGVTQTPRYLIKTRGQQVTLSCSPISGHRSVSWYQQTPGQGLQFLFEYFSETQRNKGNFPGRFSGRQFSNSRSEMNVSTLELGDSALYLCASSLAGIRDSPYRTTGELFFGEGSRLTVL.

V gene TRBV10-1 combines with J gene TRBJ2-3, with D maybe TRBD2 (6 bases). Germline assignment: CDR1 WNHNN and CDR2 SYGVQD (reference sequence). The ends were cut back, 1 base at V and 5 bases at J, with 13 bases in the middle. This CDR3 comprises 15 residues. CDR3 bases: TGCGCCAGCAGTGAGTGGAGGGAGAAACGAGATACGCAGTATTTT. It encodes CASSEWREKRDTQYF.

The CDR3: CASSLSSGGRLNTEAFF. The DNA for the CDR3 is TGTGCCAGCAGCTTGTCTTCGGGGGGACGTCTAAACACTGAAGCTTTCTTT. The chain is built from TRBV5-4 and TRBJ1-1; perhaps TRBD1 as D (5 bases). V was cut by 1 base and J by 2 bases, with 18 bases left in between. The CDR3 has 17 amino acids. Germline CDR1 reads SGHNT; CDR2 reads YYREEE (reference sequence).

The chain employs TRBV7-6 and TRBJ2-7, with 11 nucleotides matching TRBD2. V lost 5 bases, J lost 4 bases, and 7 bases stayed unmatched. This CDR3 comprises 15 residues. Looked up from germline, CDR1 is SGHVS and CDR2 is FNYEAQ. Here the CDR3 reads CASSLETSGSYEQYF. In DNA, the CDR3 is TGTGCCAGCAGCCTTGAAACTAGCGGGAGTTACGAGCAGTACTTC.

V usage is TRBV5-4 and J usage is TRBJ2-5; the match to TRBD2 covers 12 bases. V lost 4 bases and J lost 5; bases outside the gene matches: 9. Looked up from germline, CDR1 is SGHNT and CDR2 is YYREEE (reference sequence). The CDR3 is 16 residues long. The chain's CDR3 is CASSGHTSGGRETQYF. The CDR3 bases are TGTGCCAGCAGCGGCCACACTAGCGGGGGGCGGGAGACCCAGTACTTC.

The rearrangement links TRBV9 to TRBJ1-2; 8 bases line up with TRBD1. This CDR3 contains 16 residues. The junction had 8 bases not matched to a gene; V was cut back by 3 bases and J by 1 base. CDR1 and CDR2 from the germline V gene are SGDLS and YYNGEE. CDR3 sequence reads: CASSASAGQGNYGYTF. The DNA for the CDR3 is TGTGCCAGCAGCGCGAGCGCCGGACAGGGTAACTATGGCTACACCTTC.

The rearrangement joins TRBV5-4 to TRBJ1-6; D unclear. The V and J ends lost 4 bases and 5 bases respectively, with 13 bases between them. Germline V gene sequence: CDR1 SGHNT, CDR2 YYREEE (reference sequence). The CDR3 spans 15 residues. The CDR3 region is CASSPPDGNNSPLHF. CDR3 sequence (DNA): TGTGCCAGCAGCCCACCTGATGGGAATAATTCACCCCTCCACTTT.

The CDR3: CASELAGSNEQFF. CDR3 coding DNA: TGTGCCAGTGAGTTAGCGGGTAGCAATGAGCAGTTCTTC. The chain uses TRBV19 and TRBJ2-1; 7 positions match TRBD2. V shed 8 bases and J 6 bases; nucleotides not matched to a gene: 7. The CDR3 is 13 amino acids. Germline CDR1 and CDR2: LNHDA and SQIVND (reference sequence).

The rearrangement joins TRBV9 to TRBJ1-6; TRBD1 agrees at 9 bases. The trim removed 3 bases at V and 5 bases at J, leaving 9 bases unmatched. Per germline, CDR1 SGDLS and CDR2 YYNGEE. The CDR3 consists of 17 residues. Here the CDR3 DNA reads TGTGCCAGCAGCGAGGGGACAGGGAGGCTAAATAATTCACCCCTCCACTTT. Its protein is CASSEGTGRLNNSPLHF.

There are a few counts of this clone. This sequence joins TRBV30 and TRBJ2-2; D is possibly TRBD1 or TRBD2 (6 bases each). Trimming stripped 8 bases from V and 3 bases from J, with 16 bases between. Germline V gene data show CDR1 as GTSNPN and CDR2 as SVGIG (reference sequence). This CDR3 comprises 14 residues. The CDR3 nucleotides are TGTGCCACAAGGCGGGACACGTACACCGGGGAGCTGTTTTTT. It encodes CATRRDTYTGELFF.

The chain joins TRBV5-1 to TRBJ2-2; TRBD1 might be the D (6 bases). The CDR3 has 13 residues. Trimming left V 4 bases short and J 5 bases short, with 9 bases between. The germline V gene encodes CDR1 SGHRS and CDR2 YFSETQ. The CDR3 DNA sequence: TGCGCCAGCAGCCCACAGGGAACCGGGGAGCTGTTTTTT. Translation: CASSPQGTGELFF. Supplemented by reference TRBV5-1 and TRBJ2-2, the full variable domain reads KAGVTQTPRYLIKTRGQQVTLSCSPISGHRSVSWYQQTPGQGLQFLFEYFSETQRNKGNFPGRFSGRQFSNSRSEMNVSTLELGDSALYLCASSPQGTGELFFGEGSRLTVL.